Here is one TCR beta chain with its context. Antigen specificity is unknown. The data originate from a study of OX40 agonist ivuxolimab in advanced cancers. Findings and limits, study-wide: The investigators did not determine what antigen specificity the expanded peripheral T cells had.

The repertoire was sequenced with immunoSEQ multiplex PCR; TCRdb's copy has only in-frame clones and lacks some. Among roughly 53,000 clones listed, about 88% were seen once. The length of the CDR3 is 18 residues. Trimming removed 8 bases from V and 0 bases from J, with 23 bases in between. CDR1 is WNHNN and CDR2 is SYGVQD in the germline V gene (reference sequence). The chain couples TRBV10-1 to TRBJ1-5, with D possibly being TRBD1 (5 bases). The sequencing here drew on CD4+ or CD8+ T cells sorted from blood, taken in a trial of the OX40 agonist ivuxolimab. The sequence derives from an adult with an advanced solid tumor such as melanoma, head and neck, liver or kidney cancer. The CDR3 nucleotides are TGCGCCAGCCTAATGGGGCGCAATCGATATCGTAGCAATCAGCCCCAGCATTTT. It specifies CASLMGRNRYRSNQPQHF.